These T cell receptor beta chains were read from a single sample in a study of OX40 agonist ivuxolimab in advanced cancers. Clones were read by immunoSEQ multiplex PCR, and TCRdb kept only the in-frame ones, dropping some. The repertoire holds about 110,000 clones, with approximately 90% as singletons. Sequenced here: CD4+ or CD8+ T cells sorted from blood, sampled in a trial of the OX40 agonist ivuxolimab. The receptors shown here come from an adult with an advanced solid tumor such as melanoma, head and neck, liver or kidney cancer. CDR3s include the opening cysteine and the closing phenylalanine or tryptophan. The D gene is left open where the match is weak. For some rows the clone size is stated as once, few or many, or as a class when expanded; others skip it.

CASSQEGASGHYNEQFF TGTGCCAGCAGCCAAGAGGGGGCTAGCGGGCACTACAATGAGCAGTTCTTC TRBJ2-1 TRBD2 TRBV4-2 .
CASRFLVGGAGGYTF TGTGCCAGCAGGTTTCTAGTCGGGGGCGCAGGTGGCTACACCTTC TRBJ1-2 . TRBV28 .
CASSLSPGTGGGQYF TGCGCCAGCAGCTTGAGTCCCGGGACAGGGGGCGGGCAGTACTTC TRBJ2-7 TRBD1 TRBV5-1 .
CASSIGGANTYEQYF TGTGCCAGTAGTATAGGGGGGGCAAACACCTACGAGCAGTACTTC TRBJ2-7 . TRBV19 once
CAISGRTSGTSSTDTQYF TGTGCCATCAGTGGTCGGACTAGCGGGACTTCTAGCACAGATACGCAGTATTTT TRBJ2-3 TRBD2 TRBV10-3 .
CASSEFTSRSGELFF TGTGCCAGCAGTGAATTTACCTCAAGGTCCGGGGAGCTGTTTTTT TRBJ2-2 . TRBV6-1 .
CASSSILRGLKGNTEAFF TGTGCCAGCAGTTCCATCCTCCGGGGCCTTAAAGGAAACACTGAAGCTTTCTTT TRBJ1-1 . TRBV27 .
CASSWGTGGWNTEAFF TGCGCCAGCAGCTGGGGGACAGGGGGCTGGAACACTGAAGCTTTCTTT TRBJ1-1 TRBD1 TRBV5-1 once
CASSMPGQSNTEAFF TGTGCCAGCAGTATGCCGGGACAAAGTAACACTGAAGCTTTCTTT TRBJ1-1 . TRBV6-5 .
CASGQGHEQYF TGTGCCAGCGGTCAGGGCCACGAGCAGTACTTC TRBJ2-7 . TRBV28 .
CASSSSDNRDYSNQPQHF TGTGCCAGCAGCTCATCAGATAACAGGGATTATAGCAATCAGCCCCAGCATTTT TRBJ1-5 . TRBV7-9 .
CASSIIGSTNEKLFF TGTGCCAGTAGTATAATTGGGTCAACTAATGAAAAACTGTTTTTT TRBJ1-4 . TRBV19 .
CASSRGGATEAFF TGTGCCAGCAGTCGTGGAGGGGCCACTGAAGCTTTCTTT TRBJ1-1 . TRBV27 .
CASSLASWHNQETQYF TGCGCCAGCAGCTTGGCCTCTTGGCACAACCAAGAGACCCAGTACTTC TRBJ2-5 . TRBV5-1 .
CASSSDLGAATSSGANVLTF TGTGCCAGCAGTTCAGACCTTGGGGCCGCTACCTCCTCTGGGGCCAACGTCCTGACTTTC TRBJ2-6 . TRBV7-8 .
CASSSLTGSKNIQYF TGCGCCAGCAGCTCCCTTACAGGGTCCAAAAACATTCAGTACTTC TRBJ2-4 . TRBV5-1 .
CASKDAGSIEQYF TGTGCCAGCAAGGACGCCGGCTCAATCGAGCAGTACTTC TRBJ2-7 . TRBV6-1 .
CASSELTEANYGYTF TGTGCCAGCAGTGAATTGACGGAAGCTAACTATGGCTACACCTTC TRBJ1-2 . TRBV2 .
CASSLSSGNQPQHF TGTGCCAGCAGCTTGTCGTCCGGAAATCAGCCCCAGCATTTT TRBJ1-5 . TRBV5-5 few
CASSSPITGTGELFF TGTGCCAGCAGTTCCCCGATCACAGGGACCGGGGAGCTGTTTTTT TRBJ2-2 . TRBV6-5 .
CASSSLNTGELFF TGTGCCAGCAGTTCCTTAAACACCGGGGAGCTGTTTTTT TRBJ2-2 . TRBV6-6 once
CASSFPSGSLAGELFF TGCGCCAGCAGCTTCCCTAGCGGGAGTCTCGCCGGGGAGCTGTTTTTT TRBJ2-2 TRBD2 TRBV5-1 .
CASSPGIGGFTSDTQYF TGCGCCAGCAGCCCCGGAATCGGGGGGTTTACCTCAGATACGCAGTATTTT TRBJ2-3 TRBD2 TRBV4-3 .
CASSIDRGTGGRETQYF TGTGCCAGTAGTATAGACCGCGGGACAGGGGGACGAGAGACCCAGTACTTC TRBJ2-5 TRBD1 TRBV19 .
CASSREDRAYGYTF TGTGCCAGCAGCCGGGAAGACAGGGCCTATGGCTACACCTTC TRBJ1-2 TRBD1 TRBV9 .
CATSRDRGKGNQPQHF TGTGCCACCAGCAGAGATCGGGGTAAGGGCAATCAGCCCCAGCATTTT TRBJ1-5 . TRBV15 .
CASSLGEAGIEKLFF TGTGCCAGCAGCCTCGGGGAGGCAGGAATTGAAAAACTGTTTTTT TRBJ1-4 . TRBV13 .
CASSLDGRSSGANVLTF TGTGCCAGTAGTCTGGACGGAAGGAGCTCTGGGGCCAACGTCCTGACTTTC TRBJ2-6 . TRBV19 .
CASGTSGNYEQYF TGTGCCAGCGGGACTAGCGGAAATTACGAGCAGTACTTC TRBJ2-7 TRBD2 TRBV28 once
CASSLQGRNGELFF TGTGCCAGCAGCCTACAGGGGAGGAACGGGGAGCTGTTTTTT TRBJ2-2 . TRBV2 .
CASSYSGQFGEAFF TGTGCCAGCAGTTACTCGGGTCAGTTTGGAGAAGCTTTCTTT TRBJ1-1 . TRBV6-6 .
CASGSQGRDEQFF TGTGCTAGTGGTTCCCAGGGGAGGGATGAGCAGTTCTTC TRBJ2-1 . TRBV12-5 .
CASIAGNTIYF TGTGCCAGCATCGCTGGGAACACCATATATTTT TRBJ1-3 . TRBV2 once
CASRTGTHTEAFF TGTGCCAGTAGGACCGGGACGCACACTGAAGCTTTCTTT TRBJ1-1 . TRBV19 .
CASSISGQYNSPLHF TGTGCCAGTAGTATATCGGGACAGTATAATTCACCCCTCCACTTT TRBJ1-6 TRBD1 TRBV19 .
CASSEALRVGGAGNTIYF TGTGCCAGCAGTGAAGCCCTAAGAGTAGGGGGAGCTGGAAACACCATATATTTT TRBJ1-3 . TRBV6-1 .
CASSLSWGMNTEAFF TGTGCCAGCAGTTTATCATGGGGGATGAACACTGAAGCTTTCTTT TRBJ1-1 . TRBV27 .
CASSQKSGRYYNEQFF TGTGCCAGCAGCCAAAAGAGCGGGAGGTACTACAATGAGCAGTTCTTC TRBJ2-1 TRBD2 TRBV14 few
CASSSRPGQNEKLFF TGTGCCAGCAGCTCCCGCCCCGGACAGAATGAAAAACTGTTTTTT TRBJ1-4 . TRBV7-9 .
CASSQDRASNEQYF TGTGCCAGCAGCCAAGATAGGGCGTCAAACGAGCAGTACTTC TRBJ2-7 . TRBV4-2 .
CASSSEREMEQFF TGTGCCAGCAGCTCGGAGCGGGAGATGGAGCAGTTCTTC TRBJ2-1 TRBD2 TRBV6-1 .
CASSEPGDLSYEQYF TGTGCCAGCAGCGAACCGGGGGACCTCTCCTACGAGCAGTACTTC TRBJ2-7 . TRBV25-1 .
CASSLSTGPTYEQYF TGTGCCAGCAGCTTATCCACAGGCCCCACCTACGAGCAGTACTTC TRBJ2-7 . TRBV7-2 .
CASSPTMGLAGLTDTQYF TGTGCCAGCAGCCCCACTATGGGGCTAGCGGGACTCACAGATACGCAGTATTTT TRBJ2-3 TRBD2 TRBV5-6 .
CASSSQGQGAEAFF TGTGCCAGCAGCTCCCAGGGGCAGGGGGCTGAAGCTTTCTTT TRBJ1-1 TRBD1 TRBV7-3 .
CASSIDLATQETQYF TGTGCCAGTAGTATAGATCTAGCGACACAAGAGACCCAGTACTTC TRBJ2-5 . TRBV19 .
CASSGISYEQYF TGTGCTAGTTCGGGGATCTCCTACGAGCAGTACTTC TRBJ2-7 . TRBV12-5 once
CASQTDRGYGYTF TGTGCCAGCCAAACTGACAGGGGGTATGGCTACACCTTC TRBJ1-2 TRBD1 TRBV6-1 .